This TCR beta chain was sequenced for a study of blood T cell repertoires in COVID-19. Study-level information: COVID-19 samples collected from the United States, Italy and Spain covered acute and convalescent phases. PBMCs, B-cell-depleted T cells, or T cells provided the cDNA or gDNA that made up the material.

In the original workflow: Amplification of reference gene primers was used by the study to estimate nucleated cell counts. The method was immunoSEQ multiplex PCR; TCRdb's version includes in-frame clones alone and lacks a portion of them. V and J calls and clone size are given by that table; D and trimming were obtained from the DNA. The sample lists approximately 300,000 clones, 90% seen once, with approximately 7.5% in the top ten. Germline CDR1 is LGHDT and CDR2 is YNNKEL (reference sequence). This CDR3 region has 14 residues. Trimming stripped 1 base from V and 3 bases from J, with 10 bases between. The Seattle site enrolled patients during active infection and followed them longitudinally.

This chain links TRBV3-1 (or the pseudogene TRBV3-2) with TRBJ2-7, with D possibly being TRBD2 (5 bases). The TCR comes from a woman younger than 45 with COVID-19, enrolled during active disease. The source material was peripheral blood. The DNA for the CDR3 is TGTGCCAGCAGCCAAGGTGAAGCGGACTACGAGCAGTACTTC. Its protein is CASSQGEADYEQYF.